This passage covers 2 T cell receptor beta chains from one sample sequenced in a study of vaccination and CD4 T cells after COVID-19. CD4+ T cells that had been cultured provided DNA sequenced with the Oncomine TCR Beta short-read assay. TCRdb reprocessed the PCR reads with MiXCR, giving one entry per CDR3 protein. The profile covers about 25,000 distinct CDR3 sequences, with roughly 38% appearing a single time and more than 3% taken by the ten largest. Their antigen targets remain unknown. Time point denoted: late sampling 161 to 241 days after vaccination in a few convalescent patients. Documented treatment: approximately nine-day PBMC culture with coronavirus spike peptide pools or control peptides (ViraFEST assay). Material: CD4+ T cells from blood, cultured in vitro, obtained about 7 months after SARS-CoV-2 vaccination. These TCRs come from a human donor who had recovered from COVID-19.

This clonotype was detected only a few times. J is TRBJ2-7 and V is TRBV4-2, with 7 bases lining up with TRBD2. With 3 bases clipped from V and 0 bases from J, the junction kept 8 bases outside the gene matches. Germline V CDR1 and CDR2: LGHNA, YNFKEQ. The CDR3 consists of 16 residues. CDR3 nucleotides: TGTGCCAGCAGCCAGGGAGCGGGGCAAGTCTCCTACGAGCAGTACTTC. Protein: CASSQGAGQVSYEQYF.

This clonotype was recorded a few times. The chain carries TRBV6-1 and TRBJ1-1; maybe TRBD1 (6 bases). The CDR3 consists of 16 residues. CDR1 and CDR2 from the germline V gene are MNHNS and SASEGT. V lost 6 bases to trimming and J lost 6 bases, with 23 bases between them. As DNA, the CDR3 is TGTGCCAGCAGCCCCCCTCCACAGGGTTATACTTCTGAAGCTTTCTTT. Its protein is CASSPPPQGYTSEAFF.